Below, 12 T cell receptor beta chains from the same sample are listed, as sequenced in a study of neurological immune-mediated disorders. TCRdb re-called the 5' RACE reads with MiXCR, one entry per CDR3 protein. This sample yields more than 30,000 distinct CDR3 sequences, of which just over 4% are seen a single time; 25% belongs to the top ten. The sample comprised CD4+ T cells from blood. Every receptor here comes from a middle-aged woman in good health.

This clonotype was seen repeatedly, ten times or more. This chain links TRBV15 with TRBJ1-3; D might be TRBD1 (6 bases). Germline CDR1 is LNHNV and CDR2 is YYDKDF (reference sequence). Trimming took off 1 base at V and 2 bases at J, with 15 bases between the two ends. This CDR3 has 17 residues. CDR3 region: CATSRGTTGSTGNTIYF. CDR3 DNA sequence: TGTGCCACCAGCAGAGGGACTACAGGGTCAACTGGAAACACCATATATTTT.

This clonotype was seen ten or more times. The chain has TRBV7-7 and TRBJ2-5, with a possible D match to TRBD2 (5 bases). The germline V gene encodes CDR1 SSHAT and CDR2 FNYEAQ (reference sequence). Between the trimmed V and J ends, which lost 5 bases and 0 bases, there was a span of 10 bases. The length of the CDR3 is 14 residues. The chain's CDR3 is CASSDSGNQETQYF. The CDR3 nucleotides read TGTGCCAGCAGCGATTCCGGGAACCAAGAGACCCAGTACTTC. The full variable domain, rest sourced from reference TRBV7-7 and TRBJ2-5, is GAGVSQSPRYKVTKRGQDVTLRCDPISSHATLYWYQQALGQGPEFLTYFNYEAQPDKSGLPSDRFSAERPEGSISTLTIQRTEQRDSAMYRCASSDSGNQETQYFGPGTRLLVL.

This clonotype was counted many times. The V call is TRBV27, the J call TRBJ2-2; D uncertain. The CDR3 totals 15 residues. Germline CDR1 and CDR2: MNHEY and SMNVEV (reference sequence). V gave up 6 bases and J gave up 6 bases, with 17 bases separating them. The CDR3 loop reads CASSTDWGLAGELFF. The DNA of the CDR3 is TGTGCCAGCAGCACTGACTGGGGTCTGGCCGGGGAGCTGTTTTTT.

This clonotype was counted many times. The V gene is TRBV5-1, the J gene TRBJ2-6, with D perhaps given as TRBD1 or TRBD2 (7 bases each). From germline, CDR1 is SGHRS and CDR2 YFSETQ. Trimming took 7 bases from V and 2 from J, leaving 19 bases between them. CDR3 length: 17 residues. The CDR3 DNA follows: TGCGCCAGCCATAACTTCCAGGGGGGGACTGGGGCCAACGTCCTGACTTTC. Translated, it gives CASHNFQGGTGANVLTF. The full variable domain, its missing parts supplied by reference TRBV5-1 and TRBJ2-6, is KAGVTQTPRYLIKTRGQQVTLSCSPISGHRSVSWYQQTPGQGLQFLFEYFSETQRNKGNFPGRFSGRQFSNSRSEMNVSTLELGDSALYLCASHNFQGGTGANVLTFGAGSRLTVL.

This clonotype was seen ten or more times. The chain employs TRBV20-1 and TRBJ1-1, with D hard to call. V gave up 3 bases and J gave up 1 base, with 12 bases separating them. The CDR3 has 14 residues. Looked up from germline, CDR1 is DFQATT and CDR2 is SNEGSKA (reference sequence). CDR3 coding DNA: TGCAGTGCTAGGTATACCTGGGGGAACACTGAAGCTTTCTTT. Its protein product is CSARYTWGNTEAFF.

This clonotype was seen many times. V gene TRBV4-1 combines with J gene TRBJ2-1; TRBD2 agrees at 10 bases. In germline, CDR1 is MGHRA, CDR2 YSYEKL. The length of the CDR3 is 13 residues. The V segment lost 4 bases and the J segment 6 bases; nucleotides outside the gene matches: 0. The CDR3 region is CASSRTSGNEQFF. As DNA, the CDR3 is TGCGCCAGCAGCCGGACTAGCGGCAATGAGCAGTTCTTC.

At least ten counts were recorded for this clonotype. The genes are TRBV25-1 and TRBJ2-1; D perhaps matches TRBD2 (7 bases). The CDR3 covers 19 residues. Trimming stripped 8 bases from V and 2 bases from J, with 28 bases between. Germline V gives CDR1 MGHDK, CDR2 SYGVNS. The CDR3 nucleotides read TGTGCCAGCGTCGGCCTCCACCGGAGGGGGAGGGCCACCTACAATGAGCAGTTCTTC. This codes for CASVGLHRRGRATYNEQFF. Together with reference TRBV25-1 and TRBJ2-1, the CDR3 gives the full variable domain: EADIYQTPRYLVIGTGKKITLECSQTMGHDKMYWYQQDPGMELHLIHYSYGVNSTEKGDLSSESTVSRIRTEHFPLTLESARPSHTSQYLCASVGLHRRGRATYNEQFFGPGTRLTVL.

This clonotype was seen at least ten times. J is TRBJ2-7 and V is TRBV7-6; D gene unclear. V was cut by 2 bases and J by 0 bases, with 8 bases left in between. This CDR3 region has 14 residues. The germline gives CDR1 SGHVS, CDR2 FNYEAQ. In nucleotides, the CDR3 is TGTGCCAGCAGCTTATTCTCTAGCTCCTACGAGCAGTACTTC. Translation gives CASSLFSSSYEQYF.

At least ten counts were recorded for this clonotype. V usage is TRBV5-1 and J usage is TRBJ1-5; D not certain. This CDR3 is 15 amino acids long. The germline V gene encodes CDR1 SGHRS and CDR2 YFSETQ. The V end was cut by 0 bases, the J end by 6 bases, with 13 bases between. The CDR3 nucleotides read TGCGCCAGCAGCTTGGATGGCAGCTACAGTCAGCCCCAGCATTTT. Its translation: CASSLDGSYSQPQHF. The full variable domain, with the rest looked up from reference TRBV5-1 and TRBJ1-5, is KAGVTQTPRYLIKTRGQQVTLSCSPISGHRSVSWYQQTPGQGLQFLFEYFSETQRNKGNFPGRFSGRQFSNSRSEMNVSTLELGDSALYLCASSLDGSYSQPQHFGDGTRLSIL.

At least ten counts were recorded for this clonotype. The chain links TRBV10-2 to TRBJ2-5, with D tentatively TRBD2 (5 bases). The CDR3 contains 13 residues. V was cut by 0 bases and J by 5 bases, with 7 bases left in between. Germline V gives CDR1 WSHSY, CDR2 SAAADI. The CDR3 sequence is CASSESRRETQYF. DNA of the CDR3: TGCGCCAGCAGTGAGTCGAGGAGGGAGACCCAGTACTTC.

This clonotype has ten or more counts. J is TRBJ1-2 and V is TRBV7-2, with D possibly TRBD1 on 6 matching bases. CDR3 length equals 14 residues. V lost 4 bases, J lost 2 bases, and 11 bases lay in between. Germline V gene sequence: CDR1 SGHTA, CDR2 FQGNSA. The CDR3 reads CASSSTTGNYGYTF. CDR3 in DNA: TGTGCCAGCAGCTCCACCACAGGGAACTATGGCTACACCTTC.

This clonotype came up many times. The CDR3 nucleotides read TGCGCCAGCAGCAAAGGGACAGACCCCAATCAGCCCCAGCATTTT. It encodes CASSKGTDPNQPQHF. The chain is built from TRBV5-1 and TRBJ1-5; 7 nucleotides match TRBD1. This CDR3 contains 15 residues. The germline CDR1 and CDR2 sequences are SGHRS and YFSETQ. Trimming removed 4 bases from V and 3 bases from J; junction bases left unmatched: 7.